This TCR beta chain was captured by sequencing in a study of breast tumors, draining lymph nodes, adjacent tissues. Study results and limitations: Tumor TCR diversity was below lymph nodes but above nontumor tissue. Tumor and nontumor repertoires were significantly more similar in luminal-like than in basal-like breast cancer. Findings are consistent with lymph node origin and intratumoral expansion of most tumor T cells.

One entry per CDR3 protein results from TCRdb running MiXCR on the multiplex PCR reads. The sample comprises 100,000 to 150,000 distinct CDR3 sequences, about 22% of which are singletons, and just over 2.5% rests with the top ten. The lymph nodes were axillary draining lymph nodes from breast cancer patients. Worth noting for this clonotype: Its antigen is unknown.

Trimming removed 5 bases at V and 4 bases at J, with 18 bases between. This CDR3 is 16 amino acids long. Per germline, CDR1 SGHRS and CDR2 YFSETQ. Sequencing was performed on axillary lymph node tissue. This chain connects TRBV5-1 to TRBJ1-4; D possibly corresponds to TRBD1 (5 bases). The TCR sequence derives from a female donor with breast cancer. Some clones in this sample may be carry-over from other donors' samples. CDR3 nucleotide sequence: TGCGCCAGCAGTTTATCAGGGATGGGCCTTAATGAAAAACTGTTTTTT. The encoded protein is CASSLSGMGLNEKLFF.